These 28 T cell receptor beta chains were sequenced from one sample in a study of cytomegalovirus exposure and HLA in healthy donors. Using immunoSEQ multiplex PCR, the repertoire was profiled, and TCRdb retains in-frame clones only, with some absent. Among about 150,000 clones listed, about 88% were seen once. Specimen: PBMCs. The receptors were gathered from a man between 18 and 35 years old in good health and CMV-seropositive.

This rearrangement joins TRBV7-2 to TRBJ1-4; 9 bases map to TRBD1. V lost 5 bases, J lost 8 bases, and 6 bases stayed unmatched. Germline V gene data show CDR1 as SGHTA and CDR2 as FQGNSA. The CDR3 contains 14 residues. DNA of the CDR3: TGTGCCAGCAGCAAGACAGGGGGTTGGGAAAAACTGTTTTTT. Its protein product is CASSKTGGWEKLFF.

V gene TRBV13 combines with J gene TRBJ2-7; TRBD1 aligns across 7 bases. CDR1 is PRHDT and CDR2 is FYEKMQ in the germline V gene (reference sequence). Trimming cost V 5 bases and J 0 bases; bases outside gene matches: 22. The CDR3 covers 20 residues. CDR3 sequence reads: CASSPWTGVNIGPVSYEQYF. CDR3 in DNA: TGTGCCAGCAGCCCCTGGACAGGAGTAAATATTGGGCCCGTCTCCTACGAGCAGTACTTC.

As to this clone: This could be a read error, since a much larger clone is one nucleotide away. Other DNA sequences in the sample encode the same CDR3. The J gene is TRBJ2-7, the V gene TRBV6-1; D unresolved. The CDR3 consists of 11 residues. Germline CDR1 reads MNHNS; CDR2 reads SASEGT. The V gene lost 4 bases and the J gene lost 3 bases, with 4 bases spanning the gap. The CDR3 here is CASSAGYEQYF. In DNA form, the CDR3 reads TGTGCCAGCAGTGCCGGCTACGAGCAGTACTTC.

This chain links TRBV4-3 with TRBJ2-7, with TRBD2 identical over 10 bases. The CDR3 spans 18 residues. V shed 0 bases and J 7 bases; nucleotides not matched to a gene: 15. CDR1 is LGHNA and CDR2 is YSLEER in the germline V gene. CDR3 nucleotide sequence: TGCGCCAGCAGCCAAGAGATTAGCGGGGGGCACCCGGCGGTTGAGCAGTACTTC. Protein product: CASSQEISGGHPAVEQYF.

This clone has more than one count but fewer than ten. The chain employs TRBV2 and TRBJ1-5; 9 nucleotides line up with TRBD1. The J segment lost 2 bases and the V segment lost 4 bases, leaving 6 bases of the junction unmatched. The V gene's germline CDR1 is SNHLY and CDR2 FYNNEI. The CDR3 runs 16 residues. The CDR3 loop reads CASSGVRQGGNQPQHF. The DNA for the CDR3 is TGTGCCAGCAGTGGCGTCCGACAGGGGGGCAATCAGCCCCAGCATTTT.

The chain joins TRBV6-5 to TRBJ1-1; a possible D gene is TRBD1 (5 bases). V was pared by 10 bases and J by 1 base, with 16 bases between. This CDR3 is 14 amino acids long. Germline V gene sequence: CDR1 MNHEY, CDR2 SVGAGI. The chain's CDR3 is CATKGLAENTEAFF. DNA of the CDR3: TGTGCCACCAAGGGGTTGGCGGAGAACACTGAAGCTTTCTTT.

This clone was seen once. The V call is TRBV4-3, the J call TRBJ1-6; 7 nucleotides align to TRBD1. The germline CDR1 and CDR2 sequences are LGHNA and YSLEER. J was trimmed by 5 bases and V by 0 bases; bases with no gene match: 16. The CDR3 totals 20 residues. In DNA form, the CDR3 reads TGCGCCAGCAGCCAAGATAACGAGGGGGCCTTTGGGGTGGATAATTCACCCCTCCACTTT. It codes for CASSQDNEGAFGVDNSPLHF.

The chain uses TRBV9 and TRBJ2-2; TRBD1 matches at 9 bases. Losses at the gene ends were 2 bases for V and 7 bases for J; bases not matched to a gene: 9. Germline CDR1 reads SGDLS; CDR2 reads YYNGEE. The CDR3 consists of 16 residues. The CDR3 DNA reads as TGTGCCAGCAGCGTCGGACAGGGGAGGTTTGACGGGGAGCTGTTTTTT. This gives the protein CASSVGQGRFDGELFF.

The genes are TRBV27 and TRBJ1-5; the match to TRBD1 covers 7 bases. This CDR3 region has 16 residues. The germline CDR1 and CDR2 sequences are MNHEY and SMNVEV (reference sequence). V lost 5 bases and J lost 2; bases outside the gene matches: 9. The CDR3 loop is CASSRQGTSGNQPQHF. CDR3 bases: TGTGCCAGCAGTCGACAGGGTACCTCGGGCAATCAGCCCCAGCATTTT.

CDR3 residues: CAWSESSLRGPGGYTF. The CDR3 DNA sequence: TGTGCCTGGAGTGAGTCCTCCCTCAGGGGACCTGGGGGCTACACCTTC. This chain uses TRBV30 with TRBJ1-2; TRBD1 might be the D (6 bases). The CDR3 extends over 16 amino acids. Germline loops: CDR1 GTSNPN, CDR2 SVGIG (reference sequence). With 1 base removed from V and 8 bases from J, the gap between germline ends came to 23 bases.

This clone was detected only a few times. Here the CDR3 reads CASSQGIGGQGGNQPQHF. The CDR3 nucleotides read TGTGCCAGCAGCCAAGGGATAGGCGGGCAGGGGGGAAATCAGCCCCAGCATTTT. The chain recombines TRBV4-2 with TRBJ1-5, with 7 bases fitting TRBD1. CDR3 length: 18 amino acids. Germline values: CDR1 LGHNA, CDR2 YNFKEQ. V lost 1 base and J lost 4; bases outside the gene matches: 13.

This clone has a handful of counts. The chain combines TRBV9 with TRBJ1-1, with D tentatively TRBD1 (6 bases). The CDR3 loop spans 15 amino acids. V lost 4 bases to trimming and J lost 1 base, with 14 bases between them. Germline lookup yields CDR1 SGDLS and CDR2 YYNGEE. DNA of the CDR3: TGTGCCAGCAGCTCCAGTGGGGGCGAGAACACTGAAGCTTTCTTT. It codes for CASSSSGGENTEAFF.

V and J are TRBV2 and TRBJ1-5; a possible D gene is TRBD1 (6 bases). V shed 8 bases and J shed 2 bases, with 16 bases lying between them. Germline V lookup: CDR1 SNHLY, CDR2 FYNNEI. This CDR3 is built from 15 residues. CDR3 nucleotides: TGTGCCAGCCTCGACGGAGGGGGGGGCAATCAGCCCCAGCATTTT. Amino acid sequence: CASLDGGGGNQPQHF.

V and J are TRBV6-5 and TRBJ2-1, with TRBD2 matching 14 bases. Germline lookup yields CDR1 MNHEY and CDR2 SVGAGI. V gave up 5 bases and J gave up 10 bases; unmatched junction bases: 4. The CDR3 runs 14 residues. The CDR3 here is CASSRLAGGREQFF. The CDR3 bases are TGTGCCAGCAGTCGACTAGCGGGAGGGCGGGAGCAGTTCTTC.

The rearrangement joins TRBV5-1 to TRBJ2-5; TRBD1 matches at 10 bases. The CDR3 runs 14 residues. The germline gives CDR1 SGHRS, CDR2 YFSETQ. J lost 3 bases, V lost 4 bases, and 3 bases had no gene match. CDR3: CASSTGQGKETQYF. In DNA form, the CDR3 reads TGCGCCAGCAGCACGGGACAGGGGAAAGAGACCCAGTACTTC.

The rearrangement uses TRBV6-5 and TRBJ2-7; a weak D match, TRBD2 (5 bases). The germline V gene encodes CDR1 MNHEY and CDR2 SVGAGI. The CDR3 runs to 13 residues. Deletions cut 8 bases from V and 5 bases from J, with 16 bases between. The CDR3 region is CASRLGVGHEQYF. Written as DNA, the CDR3 is TGTGCCAGCCGGCTCGGGGTAGGGCACGAGCAGTACTTC.

V is TRBV6-1 and J is TRBJ1-1; D is unclear. The CDR3 is made up of 14 amino acids. The ends were cut back, 6 bases at V and 0 bases at J, with 11 bases in the middle. The germline CDR1 and CDR2 sequences are MNHNS and SASEGT. In nucleotides, the CDR3 is TGTGCCAGCAGGCATAACTATTTGAACACTGAAGCTTTCTTT. Translation: CASRHNYLNTEAFF.

V usage is TRBV7-2 and J usage is TRBJ1-1; D might be TRBD1 (5 bases). This CDR3 region has 15 residues. V was trimmed by 1 base and J by 0 bases, leaving 9 bases between them. Germline V gives CDR1 SGHTA, CDR2 FQGNSA. The CDR3 is CASSLGAGMNTEAFF. The CDR3 DNA follows: TGTGCCAGCAGCTTAGGGGCAGGGATGAACACTGAAGCTTTCTTT. The entire variable domain, with the rest obtained from reference TRBV7-2 and TRBJ1-1, is as follows: GAGVSQSPSNKVTEKGKDVELRCDPISGHTALYWYRQSLGQGLEFLIYFQGNSAPDKSGLPSDRFSAERTGGSVSTLTIQRTQQEDSAVYLCASSLGAGMNTEAFFGQGTRLTVV.

The chain has TRBV14 and TRBJ2-7; the match to TRBD1 covers 7 bases. Germline-derived CDR1 and CDR2 are SGHDN and FVKESK. This CDR3 contains 13 residues. Unmatched junction bases numbered 4, after V lost 4 bases and J lost 4 bases. This CDR3 is CASSPGQTYEQYF. CDR3 DNA sequence: TGTGCCAGCAGCCCGGGACAGACGTACGAGCAGTACTTC.

The V and J genes are TRBV10-1 and TRBJ1-1; 8 nucleotides line up with TRBD1. This CDR3 contains 14 residues. Germline lookup yields CDR1 WNHNN and CDR2 SYGVQD (reference sequence). Trimming at V came to 4 bases and at J to 1 base, leaving 2 bases not matched to a gene. The CDR3 sequence: CASSGQGTNTEAFF. CDR3 DNA: TGCGCCAGCAGTGGACAGGGGACGAACACTGAAGCTTTCTTT.

CDR3 residues: CASSLDLGGSSGNTIYF. The CDR3 nucleotides are TGTGCCAGCAGCTTAGATTTGGGAGGGAGCTCTGGAAACACCATATATTTT. The chain uses TRBV7-2 and TRBJ1-3, with D unresolved. Per germline, CDR1 SGHTA and CDR2 FQGNSA. This CDR3 region has 17 residues. Trimming pared 1 base from V and 0 bases from J, leaving 13 bases between.

As for this clone: Other DNA sequences within the sample encode an identical CDR3. The chain has TRBV4-3 and TRBJ1-5, with a tentative D call TRBD1 (6 bases). V lost 1 base, J lost 4 bases, and 8 bases lay in between. CDR1 is LGHNA and CDR2 is YSLEER in the germline V gene. This CDR3 is built from 14 residues. This chain's CDR3 is CASSQGQGNQPQHF. The CDR3 nucleotides read TGCGCCAGCAGCCAAGGTCAGGGGAATCAGCCCCAGCATTTT.

V is TRBV9 and J is TRBJ2-7; 7 positions agree with TRBD2. Germline V gene data show CDR1 as SGDLS and CDR2 as YYNGEE. V gave up 4 bases and J gave up 0 bases; unmatched junction bases: 7. The CDR3 runs to 15 residues. The CDR3 DNA follows: TGTGCCAGCAGCCCCCGGGGAGGGCCCTCCTACGAGCAGTACTTC. Its protein is CASSPRGGPSYEQYF. Using reference TRBV9 and TRBJ2-7 for the parts outside the CDR3, the full variable domain is DSGVTQTPKHLITATGQRVTLRCSPRSGDLSVYWYQQSLDQGLQFLIQYYNGEERAKGNILERFSAQQFPDLHSELNLSSLELGDSALYFCASSPRGGPSYEQYFGPGTRLTVT.

J is TRBJ2-5 and V is TRBV19; 8 nucleotides line up with TRBD2. The J segment lost 10 bases and the V segment lost 4 bases, leaving 17 bases of the junction unmatched. Germline V gives CDR1 LNHDA, CDR2 SQIVND (reference sequence). CDR3 size: 16 residues. CDR3 region: CASSKVLAVSLEGQYF. The CDR3 DNA reads as TGTGCCAGTAGTAAGGTACTAGCGGTCTCGTTAGAGGGCCAGTACTTC.

This clone was found once. The chain couples TRBV11-2 to TRBJ2-1; D gene uncertain. CDR3 length: 15 residues. Germline V CDR1 and CDR2: SGHAT, FQNNGV. The V end lost 6 bases, the J end lost 7 bases, and 19 bases lay between the germline ends. Here the CDR3 reads CASRNFLPGWNEQFF. The DNA for the CDR3 is TGTGCCAGCAGGAACTTCCTCCCAGGTTGGAATGAGCAGTTCTTC.

The chain is built from TRBV19 and TRBJ2-5, with 9 bases matching TRBD2. Germline V gene sequence: CDR1 LNHDA, CDR2 SQIVND (reference sequence). The CDR3 is 14 amino acids. V was clipped by 1 base and J by 6 bases; unmatched bases: 3. CDR3 nucleotides: TGTGCCAGTAGTATAGGACTAGCGGTTCAGACCCAGTACTTC. It codes for CASSIGLAVQTQYF.

This chain connects TRBV19 to TRBJ1-5; TRBD1 is a possible D gene (6 bases). CDR1 and CDR2 from the germline V gene are LNHDA and SQIVND (reference sequence). The length of the CDR3 is 15 residues. V was shortened by 1 base and J by 4 bases, with 11 bases between the two germline ends. CDR3 sequence reads: CASSIGGQINQPQHF. For the CDR3, the DNA is TGTGCCAGTAGTATAGGAGGACAGATAAATCAGCCCCAGCATTTT.

V and J are TRBV27 and TRBJ1-6; D perhaps matches TRBD1 (6 bases). The CDR3 totals 13 residues. Trimming shortened V by 2 bases and J by 9 bases, and 8 bases separated the two germline ends. CDR1 is MNHEY and CDR2 is SMNVEV in the germline V gene (reference sequence). CDR3: CASSLVRGSPLHF. The CDR3 region has the DNA TGTGCCAGCAGTTTAGTCAGGGGTTCACCCCTCCACTTT.